A selection of T cell receptor beta chains follows, all from one sample in a study of blood T cell repertoires in COVID-19. Produced via immunoSEQ multiplex PCR; TCRdb's table is partial and in-frame only. The table shows under 350,000 clones, with about 86% occurring only once. The sequenced sample consisted of PBMCs or T cells enriched from blood (not recorded which). The receptors come from a woman aged 40 to 49 with acute COVID-19. The CDR3 runs from the conserved cysteine through the conserved F or W. The order of the fields is CDR3 length, D gene, J gene, clone size, V gene, CDR3 protein, CDR3 DNA. A D gene is named only where the DNA matches it firmly. The size field is filled for only some rows; it gives once, few, many or a size class.

cdr3_length: 16; d_call: TRBD2; j_call: TRBJ2-1; clone_size: -; v_call: TRBV5-4; cdr3_aa: CASSLPGTSGIGEQFF; cdr3_nt: TGTGCCAGCAGCTTGCCCGGGACTAGCGGGATTGGTGAGCAGTTCTTC
cdr3_length: 12; d_call: -; j_call: TRBJ1-2; clone_size: -; v_call: TRBV9; cdr3_aa: CASSAHGDGYTF; cdr3_nt: TGTGCCAGCAGCGCGCACGGAGATGGCTACACCTTC
cdr3_length: 14; d_call: -; j_call: TRBJ1-1; clone_size: -; v_call: TRBV6-5; cdr3_aa: CASRITGIGTEAFF; cdr3_nt: TGTGCCAGCAGGATAACAGGAATCGGCACTGAAGCTTTCTTT
cdr3_length: 17; d_call: TRBD1; j_call: TRBJ2-3; clone_size: -; v_call: TRBV19; cdr3_aa: CASRGDRQGHPSPTQYF; cdr3_nt: TGTGCCAGTAGGGGGGATCGACAGGGGCATCCCTCTCCTACGCAGTATTTT
cdr3_length: 13; d_call: -; j_call: TRBJ1-1; clone_size: -; v_call: TRBV7-2; cdr3_aa: CASSRYPGGEAFF; cdr3_nt: TGTGCCAGCAGCCGATACCCCGGGGGTGAAGCTTTCTTT
cdr3_length: 14; d_call: TRBD1; j_call: TRBJ1-1; clone_size: -; v_call: TRBV3-1/TRBV3-2; cdr3_aa: CASSHRGQATEAFF; cdr3_nt: TGTGCCAGCAGCCACAGGGGGCAGGCCACTGAAGCTTTCTTT
cdr3_length: 11; d_call: -; j_call: TRBJ1-1; clone_size: -; v_call: TRBV5-8; cdr3_aa: CASSSFAEAFF; cdr3_nt: TGTGCCAGCAGCTCTTTCGCTGAAGCTTTCTTT
cdr3_length: 13; d_call: -; j_call: TRBJ1-4; clone_size: -; v_call: TRBV19; cdr3_aa: CASSQAQNEKLFF; cdr3_nt: TGTGCCAGTAGTCAGGCCCAAAATGAAAAACTGTTTTTT
cdr3_length: 12; d_call: -; j_call: TRBJ2-7; clone_size: -; v_call: TRBV29-1; cdr3_aa: CSVEEDPYEQYF; cdr3_nt: TGCAGCGTTGAGGAGGATCCCTACGAGCAGTACTTC
cdr3_length: 13; d_call: TRBD1; j_call: TRBJ2-7; clone_size: -; v_call: TRBV27; cdr3_aa: CASSTQQGNEQYF; cdr3_nt: TGTGCCAGCAGTACGCAACAGGGGAACGAGCAGTACTTC
cdr3_length: 16; d_call: -; j_call: TRBJ1-5; clone_size: once; v_call: TRBV27; cdr3_aa: CASSPDRSRSNQPQHF; cdr3_nt: TGTGCCAGCAGCCCCGACAGGTCACGGAGCAATCAGCCCCAGCATTTT
cdr3_length: 15; d_call: -; j_call: TRBJ1-2; clone_size: -; v_call: TRBV4-3; cdr3_aa: CASSKTTDPPYGYTF; cdr3_nt: TGCGCCAGCAGCAAAACGACAGATCCCCCCTATGGCTACACCTTC
cdr3_length: 13; d_call: -; j_call: TRBJ1-5; clone_size: -; v_call: TRBV6-1; cdr3_aa: CASSEEGYQPQHF; cdr3_nt: TGTGCCAGCAGTGAGGAGGGATATCAGCCCCAGCATTTT
cdr3_length: 14; d_call: -; j_call: TRBJ1-5; clone_size: -; v_call: TRBV27; cdr3_aa: CASSWRGKSQPQHF; cdr3_nt: TGTGCCAGCAGTTGGAGGGGAAAAAGTCAGCCCCAGCATTTT
cdr3_length: 12; d_call: -; j_call: TRBJ2-5; clone_size: -; v_call: TRBV10-3; cdr3_aa: CAIRDGGETQYF; cdr3_nt: TGTGCCATCAGGGACGGAGGAGAGACCCAGTACTTC
cdr3_length: 15; d_call: -; j_call: TRBJ2-7; clone_size: -; v_call: TRBV5-4; cdr3_aa: CASSLGGEFRNEQYF; cdr3_nt: TGTGCCAGCAGCTTGGGGGGGGAGTTCCGAAACGAGCAGTACTTC
cdr3_length: 16; d_call: -; j_call: TRBJ2-7; clone_size: -; v_call: TRBV6-2/TRBV6-3; cdr3_aa: CASSIWEYAPLYEQYF; cdr3_nt: TGTGCCAGCAGTATATGGGAGTACGCGCCACTCTACGAGCAGTACTTC
cdr3_length: 15; d_call: TRBD1; j_call: TRBJ2-7; clone_size: -; v_call: TRBV6-1; cdr3_aa: CASSDGTGGFYEQYF; cdr3_nt: TGTGCCAGCAGTGACGGGACAGGGGGCTTCTACGAGCAGTACTTC
cdr3_length: 15; d_call: TRBD1; j_call: TRBJ2-3; clone_size: -; v_call: TRBV19; cdr3_aa: CASSARQGAPDTQYF; cdr3_nt: TGTGCCAGTAGTGCCAGACAGGGGGCACCAGATACGCAGTATTTT
cdr3_length: 15; d_call: -; j_call: TRBJ2-3; clone_size: -; v_call: TRBV7-2; cdr3_aa: CASSSQASSTDTQYF; cdr3_nt: TGTGCCAGCAGTTCCCAAGCCTCTAGCACAGATACGCAGTATTTT
cdr3_length: 19; d_call: -; j_call: TRBJ2-3; clone_size: -; v_call: TRBV4-2; cdr3_aa: CASSQDLASGLGGPDTQYF; cdr3_nt: TGTGCCAGCAGCCAAGATTTGGCTAGCGGTCTTGGGGGCCCAGATACGCAGTATTTT
cdr3_length: 15; d_call: -; j_call: TRBJ2-2; clone_size: -; v_call: TRBV10-3; cdr3_aa: CAISLTASGTGELFF; cdr3_nt: TGTGCCATCAGCCTGACAGCGAGTGGAACCGGGGAGCTGTTTTTT
cdr3_length: 13; d_call: TRBD1; j_call: TRBJ2-3; clone_size: -; v_call: TRBV29-1; cdr3_aa: CSVDRVLLHTQYF; cdr3_nt: TGCAGCGTGGACAGGGTACTTCTACATACGCAGTATTTT
cdr3_length: 13; d_call: -; j_call: TRBJ2-7; clone_size: -; v_call: TRBV15; cdr3_aa: CATSRDLAYEQYF; cdr3_nt: TGTGCCACCAGCAGAGATCTCGCCTACGAGCAGTACTTC
cdr3_length: 12; d_call: -; j_call: TRBJ2-7; clone_size: -; v_call: TRBV14; cdr3_aa: CASSRQGYEQYF; cdr3_nt: TGTGCCAGCAGCCGGCAGGGCTACGAGCAGTACTTC
cdr3_length: 15; d_call: TRBD1; j_call: TRBJ1-2; clone_size: -; v_call: TRBV4-3; cdr3_aa: CASSQDPLRGLGYTF; cdr3_nt: TGCGCCAGCAGCCAAGATCCCTTGAGGGGGCTTGGCTACACCTTC
cdr3_length: 14; d_call: TRBD1; j_call: TRBJ1-5; clone_size: -; v_call: TRBV10-2; cdr3_aa: CATQGIQGNQPQHF; cdr3_nt: TGCGCCACCCAGGGAATACAGGGGAATCAGCCCCAGCATTTT
cdr3_length: 15; d_call: TRBD1; j_call: TRBJ2-7; clone_size: once; v_call: TRBV5-6; cdr3_aa: CASSLVQGATYEQYF; cdr3_nt: TGTGCCAGCAGCTTGGTTCAGGGGGCTACCTACGAGCAGTACTTC
cdr3_length: 14; d_call: -; j_call: TRBJ1-1; clone_size: few; v_call: TRBV9; cdr3_aa: CASSGHGSLTEAFF; cdr3_nt: TGTGCCAGCAGCGGCCACGGGAGCCTTACCGAAGCTTTCTTT
cdr3_length: 15; d_call: -; j_call: TRBJ1-6; clone_size: -; v_call: TRBV28; cdr3_aa: CASRLRDTGPKPLHF; cdr3_nt: TGTGCCAGCAGGCTCCGGGACACCGGGCCCAAACCCCTCCACTTT
cdr3_length: 17; d_call: TRBD1; j_call: TRBJ2-7; clone_size: -; v_call: TRBV7-9; cdr3_aa: CASSPTPVTGGVREQYF; cdr3_nt: TGTGCCAGCAGCCCCACACCGGTGACAGGGGGTGTAAGGGAGCAGTACTTC
cdr3_length: 16; d_call: -; j_call: TRBJ1-5; clone_size: -; v_call: TRBV19; cdr3_aa: CASSINPGNSNQPQHF; cdr3_nt: TGTGCCAGTAGTATAAACCCAGGGAATAGCAATCAGCCCCAGCATTTT
cdr3_length: 18; d_call: TRBD1; j_call: TRBJ1-4; clone_size: -; v_call: TRBV19; cdr3_aa: CASQKTGVGFRTNEKLFF; cdr3_nt: TGTGCCAGTCAGAAGACAGGGGTCGGCTTTAGAACTAATGAAAAACTGTTTTTT
cdr3_length: 13; d_call: -; j_call: TRBJ1-4; clone_size: -; v_call: TRBV7-9; cdr3_aa: CASTRGRGEKLFF; cdr3_nt: TGTGCCAGCACCCGAGGCCGGGGGGAAAAACTGTTTTTT
cdr3_length: 12; d_call: -; j_call: TRBJ2-1; clone_size: -; v_call: TRBV12-3/TRBV12-4; cdr3_aa: CASSFSENEQFF; cdr3_nt: TGTGCCAGCAGTTTTAGCGAGAATGAGCAGTTCTTC
cdr3_length: 13; d_call: -; j_call: TRBJ1-1; clone_size: -; v_call: TRBV6-4; cdr3_aa: CASRLQLNTEAFF; cdr3_nt: TGTGCCAGCAGATTACAGCTGAACACTGAAGCTTTCTTT
cdr3_length: 14; d_call: -; j_call: TRBJ2-7; clone_size: once; v_call: TRBV18; cdr3_aa: CASSPLSGSYEQYF; cdr3_nt: TGTGCCAGCTCACCTCTCTCAGGGTCCTACGAGCAGTACTTC
cdr3_length: 18; d_call: TRBD1; j_call: TRBJ1-6; clone_size: -; v_call: TRBV6-2/TRBV6-3; cdr3_aa: CASSYGGQGSSYNSPLHF; cdr3_nt: TGTGCCAGCAGTTACGGTGGACAGGGAAGCTCCTATAATTCACCCCTCCACTTT
cdr3_length: 14; d_call: TRBD1; j_call: TRBJ1-2; clone_size: -; v_call: TRBV5-1; cdr3_aa: CASQRRQGNYGYTF; cdr3_nt: TGCGCCAGCCAAAGACGACAGGGGAACTATGGCTACACCTTC
cdr3_length: 15; d_call: TRBD2; j_call: TRBJ2-1; clone_size: -; v_call: TRBV9; cdr3_aa: CASSVGGGTLNEQFF; cdr3_nt: TGTGCCAGCAGCGTAGGGGGAGGGACTCTAAATGAGCAGTTCTTC
cdr3_length: 18; d_call: -; j_call: TRBJ1-3; clone_size: -; v_call: TRBV5-5; cdr3_aa: CASRLIVTRGVPGNTIYF; cdr3_nt: TGTGCCAGCAGACTCATCGTCACCAGGGGTGTACCTGGAAACACCATATATTTT
cdr3_length: 14; d_call: -; j_call: TRBJ2-3; clone_size: -; v_call: TRBV7-2; cdr3_aa: CASRISRDTDTQYF; cdr3_nt: TGTGCCAGCAGGATTTCCAGGGACACAGATACGCAGTATTTT
cdr3_length: 13; d_call: -; j_call: TRBJ2-2; clone_size: once; v_call: TRBV5-1; cdr3_aa: CASSRDSYGELFF; cdr3_nt: TGCGCCAGCAGCAGGGACTCCTACGGGGAGCTGTTTTTT
cdr3_length: 14; d_call: -; j_call: TRBJ2-1; clone_size: few; v_call: TRBV2; cdr3_aa: CASMRTFTNNEQFF; cdr3_nt: TGTGCCAGCATGAGGACTTTTACAAACAATGAGCAGTTCTTC
cdr3_length: 12; d_call: -; j_call: TRBJ1-6; clone_size: -; v_call: TRBV2; cdr3_aa: CASSGNNSPLHF; cdr3_nt: TGTGCCAGCAGTGGTAATAATTCACCCCTCCACTTT
cdr3_length: 13; d_call: TRBD1; j_call: TRBJ2-1; clone_size: -; v_call: TRBV7-3; cdr3_aa: CASSSRQGGEQFF; cdr3_nt: TGTGCCAGCAGCTCTAGACAGGGGGGAGAGCAGTTCTTC
cdr3_length: 12; d_call: TRBD1; j_call: TRBJ1-1; clone_size: -; v_call: TRBV6-4; cdr3_aa: CASRGLRGEAFF; cdr3_nt: TGTGCCAGCAGGGGACTCAGGGGGGAAGCTTTCTTT
cdr3_length: 16; d_call: -; j_call: TRBJ2-1; clone_size: -; v_call: TRBV24-1; cdr3_aa: CATSDPGTPALSEQFF; cdr3_nt: TGTGCCACCAGTGACCCTGGGACACCCGCCCTGTCTGAGCAGTTCTTC
cdr3_length: 13; d_call: -; j_call: TRBJ2-7; clone_size: -; v_call: TRBV6-5; cdr3_aa: CASSYAGPYEQYF; cdr3_nt: TGTGCCAGCAGTTACGCGGGACCCTACGAGCAGTACTTC
cdr3_length: 14; d_call: TRBD1; j_call: TRBJ1-2; clone_size: -; v_call: TRBV28; cdr3_aa: CASSSHRGYYGYTF; cdr3_nt: TGTGCCAGCAGTTCGCACAGGGGTTACTATGGCTACACCTTC
cdr3_length: 13; d_call: -; j_call: TRBJ2-5; clone_size: -; v_call: TRBV12-3/TRBV12-4; cdr3_aa: CASSFSGPETQYF; cdr3_nt: TGTGCCAGCAGTTTCAGCGGACCAGAGACCCAGTACTTC
cdr3_length: 14; d_call: -; j_call: TRBJ2-5; clone_size: -; v_call: TRBV6-6; cdr3_aa: CASSYTGEQETQYF; cdr3_nt: TGTGCCAGCAGTTATACAGGCGAACAAGAGACCCAGTACTTC
cdr3_length: 17; d_call: -; j_call: TRBJ1-2; clone_size: -; v_call: TRBV18; cdr3_aa: CASSPAMTGEVSYGYTF; cdr3_nt: TGTGCCAGCTCACCGGCAATGACAGGTGAAGTCTCCTATGGCTACACCTTC
cdr3_length: 19; d_call: -; j_call: TRBJ2-2; clone_size: -; v_call: TRBV4-3; cdr3_aa: CASSQVTWFDRANTGELFF; cdr3_nt: TGCGCCAGCAGCCAAGTCACCTGGTTCGACAGAGCGAACACCGGGGAGCTGTTTTTT
cdr3_length: 15; d_call: TRBD1; j_call: TRBJ1-5; clone_size: -; v_call: TRBV28; cdr3_aa: CASSPPTGYSQPQHF; cdr3_nt: TGTGCCAGCAGTCCCCCGACAGGGTACTCTCAGCCCCAGCATTTT
cdr3_length: 15; d_call: -; j_call: TRBJ2-3; clone_size: -; v_call: TRBV3-1/TRBV3-2; cdr3_aa: CASSQGARGIDTQYF; cdr3_nt: TGTGCCAGCAGCCAAGGGGCTAGGGGGATAGATACGCAGTATTTT
cdr3_length: 15; d_call: -; j_call: TRBJ1-4; clone_size: -; v_call: TRBV10-3; cdr3_aa: CAISDGGGRNEKLFF; cdr3_nt: TGTGCCATCAGTGATGGGGGGGGCCGGAATGAAAAACTGTTTTTT